The rows below give T cell receptor beta chains drawn from one sample of a study of T cells in Graves' hyperthyroidism and ophthalmopathy. Each CDR3 protein gets one entry after TCRdb re-called the multiplex PCR reads with MiXCR. This table has hundreds of thousands of distinct CDR3 sequences, less than 25% appearing once. Sample: blood. The receptors here all came from a man in his thirties or forties with Graves' ophthalmopathy. CDR3s include the opening cysteine and the closing phenylalanine or tryptophan. D genes are given only for firm matches. The listing skips clone size in some rows; elsewhere it reads once, few, many or a size class.

TRBJ2-1 TRBV7-9 NA TRBD2 TGTGCCAGCGGGGGGACTAGCGGGAACTACAATGAGCAGTTCTTC CASGGTSGNYNEQFF
TRBJ1-1 TRBV28 many NA TGTGCCAGCACCCTACTGAGTGGGAACACTGAAGCTTTCTTT CASTLLSGNTEAFF
TRBJ2-5 TRBV28 many NA TGTGCCAGCAGTGAGGGCAGGGTTGAGACCCAGTACTTC CASSEGRVETQYF
TRBJ1-2 TRBV3-1 few NA TGTGCCAGCAGCCAAGATGTGGGTCAGGGGAGCTATGGCTACACCTTC CASSQDVGQGSYGYTF
TRBJ1-1 TRBV28 many NA TGTGCCAGCAGTTTGGAGGGAGCTGAAGCTTTCTTT CASSLEGAEAFF
TRBJ2-6 TRBV11-1 many NA TGTGCCATCTCCCCCATAGGCTCTGGGGCCAACGTCCTGACTTTC CAISPIGSGANVLTF
TRBJ2-7 TRBV9 NA NA TGTGCCAGCAGCGCCCGAGGGGGGGCGGGTCCCTACGAGCAGTACTTC CASSARGGAGPYEQYF
TRBJ1-5 TRBV4-2 NA NA TGTGCCAGCAGCCAAGATGCTGTGGGTGGTAGCAATCAGCCCCAGCATTTT CASSQDAVGGSNQPQHF
TRBJ2-5 TRBV6-1 NA TRBD1 TGTGCCAGCAGGATGACAGGGAAGCAAGAGACCCAGTACTTC CASRMTGKQETQYF
TRBJ1-1 TRBV7-3 few NA TGTGCCAGCAGCTCCCATGGGGGGGCAGCACAAGCTTTCTTT CASSSHGGAAQAFF
TRBJ1-5 TRBV20-1 NA NA TGCAGTGCTAGAGCTCGGGCAGGGCGGCAGGATCAGCCCCAGCATTTT CSARARAGRQDQPQHF
TRBJ2-7 TRBV4-1 NA NA TGCGCCAGCAGCCTGGTCTCGTCCGCCGACGAGCAGTACTTC CASSLVSSADEQYF
TRBJ1-2 TRBV7-9 many TRBD1 TGTGCCAGCAGCGGGGGAGGGGGCTACAGGAATGGCTACACCTTC CASSGGGGYRNGYTF
TRBJ2-5 TRBV3-1 many NA TGTGCCAGCAGCCAAGTGAGTGGGAGGACCCAGTACTTC CASSQVSGRTQYF
TRBJ2-7 TRBV6-1 NA TRBD2 TGTGCCAGCAGTGAACTAGCGGGAGAGTACGAGCAGTACTTC CASSELAGEYEQYF
TRBJ2-1 TRBV27 few TRBD2 TGTGCCAGCAGTTCGGTAGCGGGAGTAATCGACGATGAGCAGTTCTTC CASSSVAGVIDDEQFF
TRBJ2-7 TRBV25-1 NA NA TGTGCCAGCAGTGAATTCGGACTCAGCAGTAGGTACGAGCAGTACTTC CASSEFGLSSRYEQYF
TRBJ2-3 TRBV6-1 NA TRBD2 TGTGCCAGCAGTGGACTAGCCGATAGCACAGATACGCAGTATTTT CASSGLADSTDTQYF
TRBJ1-1 TRBV29-1 NA NA TGCAGCGCACATCAGGCGACGACCTACACTGAAGCTTTCTTT CSAHQATTYTEAFF
TRBJ2-3 TRBV6-5 NA TRBD2 TGTGCCAGCAGTTTCGGGAGGTACACAGATACGCAGTATTTT CASSFGRYTDTQYF
TRBJ1-2 TRBV5-1 NA NA TGCGCCAGCAGCGAGGGACATGTTAACTATGGCTACACCTTC CASSEGHVNYGYTF
TRBJ2-3 TRBV30 few NA TGTGCCTGGTCGACAAGTGCGGATACGCAGTATTTT CAWSTSADTQYF
TRBJ2-1 TRBV3-2 NA NA TGTGCCAGCAGTGCCCTTCCTTATAAGGGGAACATCGGACTAGCGGGAGCGTACAATGAGCAGTTCTTC CASSALPYKGNIGLAGAYNEQFF
TRBJ2-7 TRBV7-3 NA TRBD2 TGTGCCAGCAGCTTGGTAGCGGGAGTCGACGAGCAGTACTTC CASSLVAGVDEQYF
TRBJ1-6 TRBV18 once NA TGTGCCAGCTCACCCGGACGGGTTCCCTATAATTCACCCCTCCACTTT CASSPGRVPYNSPLHF
TRBJ2-1 TRBV11-3 NA TRBD2 TGTGCCAGCAGTAATCGACTAGCGCTTATGAATGAGCAGTTCTTC CASSNRLALMNEQFF
TRBJ2-3 TRBV11-1 NA NA TGTGCCAGCAGCCCCAGGGTAGCAGATACGCAGTATTTT CASSPRVADTQYF
TRBJ1-1 TRBV3-1 many NA TGTGCCAGCAGCCCTTCTCAAAAAATGAACACTGAAGCTTTCTTT CASSPSQKMNTEAFF